These 13 T cell receptor beta chains were sequenced from one sample in a study of control samples from healthy donors and cancer patients (dated by TCRdb to 2020 to 2021). Library method: the immunoSEQ multiplex PCR assay. TCRdb retrieved this table from immuneACCESS and kept in-frame rearrangements only. Not all clones are present; in checked studies, unresolved V genes account for under half, and no reason is known for the remainder. Within this sample are 10,000 or so clones, with approximately 91% of them counted one time only. Jointly, the top ten make up under 25% of the sample. Specimen: PBMCs. These receptors were obtained from a man in his sixties with colorectal cancer.

The chain links TRBV11-2 to TRBJ1-1, with a tentative D call TRBD1 (5 bases). With 5 bases removed from V and 1 base from J, the gap between germline ends came to 14 bases. Germline V gene sequence: CDR1 SGHAT, CDR2 FQNNGV. There are 15 residues in the CDR3. This chain's CDR3 is CASSRLTGSNTEAFF. The CDR3 coding sequence is TGTGCCAGCAGCAGGTTAACAGGTTCGAACACTGAAGCTTTCTTT.

V gene TRBV10-3 combines with J gene TRBJ1-1, with unresolved D. CDR3 length: 15 residues. Germline V gene sequence: CDR1 ENHRY, CDR2 SYGVKD. Trimming removed 3 bases from V and 0 bases from J, with 11 bases in between. The CDR3 bases are TGTGCCATCAGTGAAGATCAGACGGTGAACACTGAAGCTTTCTTT. The encoded protein is CAISEDQTVNTEAFF.

The V and J genes are TRBV11-2 and TRBJ1-2; D may be TRBD1 (6 bases). Germline values: CDR1 SGHAT, CDR2 FQNNGV. This CDR3 contains 14 residues. Trimming left V 3 bases short and J 3 bases short, with 11 bases between. The CDR3: CASSLTGADYGYTF. The DNA of the CDR3 is TGTGCCAGCAGCTTGACAGGAGCCGACTATGGCTACACCTTC.

The V call is TRBV4-2, the J call TRBJ2-1, with 8 nucleotides matching TRBD2. The germline V gene encodes CDR1 LGHNA and CDR2 YNFKEQ. V lost 11 bases and J lost 6; bases outside the gene matches: 12. The CDR3 runs to 14 residues. CDR3 protein: CAAGGGLGGNEQFF. The CDR3 nucleotides are TGTGCCGCGGGCGGGGGGCTCGGAGGCAATGAGCAGTTCTTC.

Notes on this clone: An end of the junction does not agree with germline; a read error may underlie this. The rearrangement links TRBV28 to TRBJ1-2; tentative D call: TRBD1 (6 bases). This CDR3 is built from 14 residues. CDR1 and CDR2 (germline): MDHEN, SYDVKM. Here the CDR3 reads CASSLIGQPAGCSF. The DNA of the CDR3 is TGTGCCAGCAGTCTCATAGGACAGCCGGCGGGTTGTTCCTTC.

J is TRBJ2-7 and V is TRBV4-2, with D unresolved. V was cut by 0 bases and J by 1 base, with 10 bases left in between. CDR3 length equals 15 residues. CDR1 LGHNA and CDR2 YNFKEQ come from the germline V gene. CDR3 amino acids: CASSQDWAPSYEQYF. The CDR3 DNA follows: TGTGCCAGCAGCCAAGATTGGGCGCCTTCCTACGAGCAGTACTTC.

V is TRBV9 and J is TRBJ2-7; D is undetermined. Germline loops: CDR1 SGDLS, CDR2 YYNGEE. This CDR3 spans 13 amino acids. Trimming shortened V by 0 bases and J by 6 bases, and 10 bases separated the two germline ends. The CDR3 loop is CASSVAQQTEQYF. CDR3 nucleotide sequence: TGTGCCAGCAGCGTAGCTCAGCAGACCGAGCAGTACTTC.

The J gene is TRBJ2-7, the V gene TRBV7-3, with 8 bases aligning to TRBD2. V was clipped by 5 bases and J by 3 bases; unmatched bases: 9. This CDR3 contains 15 residues. The V gene's germline CDR1 is SGHTA and CDR2 FQGTGA. CDR3 sequence (DNA): TGTGCCAGCAGCCCCTTCGGGGGGGACAACTACGAGCAGTACTTC. Its translation is CASSPFGGDNYEQYF.

The rearrangement links TRBV27 to TRBJ2-7; D is possibly TRBD1 (5 bases). Germline V gives CDR1 MNHEY, CDR2 SMNVEV (reference sequence). CDR3 length: 14 residues. V was trimmed by 5 bases and J by 3 bases, leaving 14 bases between them. The CDR3 nucleotides are TGTGCCAGCAGTGCCGACAGCCGACTCTACGAGCAGTACTTC. Amino acids: CASSADSRLYEQYF.

The chain employs TRBV28 and TRBJ1-3; D not resolved. Trimming pared 2 bases from V and 0 bases from J, leaving 11 bases between. CDR3 length: 16 amino acids. Germline-derived CDR1 and CDR2 are MDHEN and SYDVKM. The CDR3: CASSLNGLSSGNTIYF. Written as DNA, the CDR3 is TGTGCCAGCAGTTTAAACGGCCTGAGCTCTGGAAACACCATATATTTT.

The chain uses TRBV7-2 and TRBJ1-3; D gene uncertain. The CDR3 has 13 residues. Germline-derived CDR1 and CDR2 are SGHTA and FQGNSA. V was clipped by 3 bases and J by 8 bases, with 11 bases between them. The CDR3 nucleotides are TGTGCCAGCAGCTTGTCGCCGGTAGACACCATATATTTT. Amino acid sequence: CASSLSPVDTIYF.

The chain carries TRBV7-2 and TRBJ2-7; TRBD1 agrees at 10 bases. V lost 3 bases, J lost 6 bases, and 14 bases stayed unmatched. Per the germline V gene, CDR1 is SGHTA and CDR2 is FQGNSA. The CDR3 sequence is 17 residues long. The CDR3 nucleotides read TGTGCCAGCAGCTTGTACACCGACAGGGGGCTCTTCGGCGAGCAGTACTTC. It yields the protein CASSLYTDRGLFGEQYF.

This chain joins TRBV28 and TRBJ2-2; a possible D gene is TRBD2 (6 bases). The CDR3 runs 14 residues. Germline V lookup: CDR1 MDHEN, CDR2 SYDVKM. The germline V and J ends were trimmed by 5 bases and 6 bases, with 13 bases remaining between them. CDR3 in amino acids: CASSKLLASGELFF. Written as DNA, the CDR3 is TGTGCCAGCAGTAAACTACTAGCCTCCGGGGAGCTGTTTTTT.